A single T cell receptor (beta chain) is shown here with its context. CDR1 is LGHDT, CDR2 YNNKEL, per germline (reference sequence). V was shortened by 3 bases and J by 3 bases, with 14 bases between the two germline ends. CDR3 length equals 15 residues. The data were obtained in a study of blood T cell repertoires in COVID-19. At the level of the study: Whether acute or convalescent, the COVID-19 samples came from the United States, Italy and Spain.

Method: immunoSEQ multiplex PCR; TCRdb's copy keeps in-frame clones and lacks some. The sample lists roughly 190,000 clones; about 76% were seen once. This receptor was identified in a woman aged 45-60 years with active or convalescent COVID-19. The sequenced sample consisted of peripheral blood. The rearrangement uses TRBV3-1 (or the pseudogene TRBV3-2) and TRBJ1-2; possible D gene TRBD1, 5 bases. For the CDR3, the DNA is TGTGCCAGCAGCCACAACGGGGACTACGACTATGGCTACACCTTC. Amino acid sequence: CASSHNGDYDYGYTF.